The entry below describes one TCR beta chain. Clones were sequenced by immunoSEQ multiplex PCR, and TCRdb holds only the in-frame ones, with some missing. The data contain more than 150,000 clones, 90% to 95% of them singletons. These data belong to a study of T cell responses to AZD1222 COVID-19 vaccine. Germline CDR1 MNHEY, CDR2 SMNVEV (reference sequence). This CDR3 comprises 13 residues. V dropped 4 bases and J dropped 4 bases, with 8 bases sitting between them. This chain connects TRBV27 to TRBJ1-5, with D hard to call. The receptor's source is an adult who received the AZD1222 COVID-19 vaccine. Material: peripheral blood, obtained 28 days after the second AZD1222 dose. The DNA of the CDR3 is TGTGCCAGCAGTTCTGTTGGAAATCAGCCCCAGCATTTT. Its translation: CASSSVGNQPQHF.